What follows are 11 T cell receptor beta chains derived from one specimen sequenced in a study of CD8 T cells in Susac syndrome (dated by TCRdb to the late 2010s). Preparation of the library involved the immunoSEQ multiplex PCR assay. RNA was extracted with the RNeasy kit and about 0.45 to 1 ug was reverse transcribed using random hexamers. TCRdb reprocessed the public reads (quality trimming at Q25 with fastp, clone calling with MiXCR) and kept in-frame beta chains. Entries that share a CDR3 protein sequence are merged under the most common genes and DNA. The sample table holds tens of thousands of distinct CDR3 sequences, of which roughly 93% were seen once. The leading ten clones occupy around 0.49% of the sample. The sample consisted of CD8+ T cells from PBMCs. The source of these receptors is a human donor with multiple sclerosis.

The rearrangement links TRBV27 to TRBJ2-4, with 12 nucleotides matching TRBD1. Germline V gene data show CDR1 as MNHEY and CDR2 as SMNVEV (reference sequence). V shed 6 bases, J shed 1 base, and the junction held 22 bases outside the gene matches. This CDR3 is 22 amino acids long. This CDR3 is CASSHQPGQGASTHLAKNIQYF. As DNA, the CDR3 is TGTGCCAGCAGCCATCAACCGGGACAGGGGGCTTCCACGCACCTTGCCAAAAACATTCAGTACTTC.

This rearrangement joins TRBV6-5 to TRBJ1-1; TRBD1 aligns across 7 bases. Trimming removed 4 bases from V and 7 bases from J; junction bases left unmatched: 12. CDR1 is MNHEY, CDR2 SVGAGI, per germline. The CDR3 extends over 15 amino acids. Here the CDR3 reads CASSSEGQAAFEAFF. For the CDR3, the DNA is TGTGCCAGCAGTTCCGAAGGACAGGCGGCCTTTGAAGCTTTCTTT.

This chain uses TRBV9 with TRBJ2-7; TRBD1 aligns across 7 bases. The germline V gene encodes CDR1 SGDLS and CDR2 YYNGEE. The CDR3 has 14 residues. The trim removed 4 bases at V and 3 bases at J, leaving 7 bases unmatched. The CDR3 is CASSPRDSLYEQYF. In DNA form, the CDR3 reads TGTGCCAGCAGCCCCCGGGACAGTCTCTACGAGCAGTACTTC. Full variable domain (rest looked up from reference TRBV9 and TRBJ2-7): DSGVTQTPKHLITATGQRVTLRCSPRSGDLSVYWYQQSLDQGLQFLIQYYNGEERAKGNILERFSAQQFPDLHSELNLSSLELGDSALYFCASSPRDSLYEQYFGPGTRLTVT.

The genes are TRBV28 and TRBJ2-1; D gene unclear. Germline CDR1 and CDR2: MDHEN and SYDVKM. This CDR3 has 14 residues. V was trimmed by 5 bases and J by 0 bases, leaving 8 bases between them. Here the CDR3 DNA reads TGTGCCAGCAGTGTCAGGAGCTCCTACAATGAGCAGTTCTTC. Translating gives CASSVRSSYNEQFF. Filled out from reference TRBV28 and TRBJ2-1, the complete variable domain reads DVKVTQSSRYLVKRTGEKVFLECVQDMDHENMFWYRQDPGLGLRLIYFSYDVKMKEKGDIPEGYSVSREKKERFSLILESASTNQTSMYLCASSVRSSYNEQFFGPGTRLTVL.

The sample holds one count of this clonotype. The V call is TRBV20-1, the J call TRBJ1-2, with D tentatively TRBD1 (6 bases). The CDR3 consists of 13 residues. V lost 0 bases, J lost 8 bases, and 13 bases lay in between. CDR1 is DFQATT, CDR2 SNEGSKA, per germline (reference sequence). Here the CDR3 DNA reads TGCAGTGCTAGAGATGAGGGGGTTTCCGGCTACACCTTC. Its protein product is CSARDEGVSGYTF.

The rearrangement links TRBV10-3 to TRBJ1-1; 10 bases line up with TRBD1. V lost 7 bases to trimming and J lost 1 base; unmatched junction nucleotides: 3. From germline, CDR1 is ENHRY and CDR2 SYGVKD. CDR3 length equals 14 residues. The CDR3 protein is CAIIGTGANTEAFF. In DNA form, the CDR3 reads TGTGCCATCATAGGGACAGGGGCGAACACTGAAGCTTTCTTT.

The chain has TRBV28 and TRBJ1-5; possibly TRBD1 for D (5 bases). Looked up from germline, CDR1 is MDHEN and CDR2 is SYDVKM. This CDR3 contains 14 residues. Trimming took off 2 bases at V and 3 bases at J, with 8 bases between the two ends. In DNA form, the CDR3 reads TGTGCCAGCAGTTTAGCGGGGACCAATCAGCCCCAGCATTTT. It translates to CASSLAGTNQPQHF.

The chain is built from TRBV10-3 and TRBJ2-5, with TRBD1 as a possible D gene (5 bases). The CDR3 has 13 residues. Looked up from germline, CDR1 is ENHRY and CDR2 is SYGVKD. Trimming cost V 6 bases and J 2 bases, with 10 bases left between them. CDR3 DNA: TGTGCCATCAGCCAGGGCTTGCAAGAGACCCAGTACTTC. Its protein is CAISQGLQETQYF.

This chain uses TRBV9 with TRBJ2-3; the D call may be TRBD1 or TRBD2 (7 bases each). The V end was cut by 0 bases, the J end by 2 bases, with 19 bases between. This CDR3 spans 18 amino acids. The germline V gene encodes CDR1 SGDLS and CDR2 YYNGEE. CDR3 sequence (DNA): TGTGCCAGCAGCGTAGGGGAGGGGGCCCCGATCTCCACAGATACGCAGTATTTT. Its protein is CASSVGEGAPISTDTQYF.

This sequence joins TRBV11-2 and TRBJ1-5; 9 bases are shared with TRBD1. CDR3 length: 20 residues. Germline V gene lookup returns CDR1 SGHAT and CDR2 FQNNGV. V lost 3 bases and J lost 2; bases outside the gene matches: 17. CDR3 protein: CASSFRTGTGRFLGNQPQHF. CDR3 in DNA: TGTGCCAGCAGCTTTCGGACCGGGACAGGGAGATTTCTTGGCAATCAGCCCCAGCATTTT.

The chain combines TRBV29-1 with TRBJ1-1, with 7 bases aligning to TRBD1. The CDR3 consists of 13 residues. Germline CDR1 is SQVTM and CDR2 is ANQGSEA. V shed 5 bases and J 0 bases; nucleotides not matched to a gene: 3. The CDR3 nucleotides read TGCAGCGTTTTAGGGGGCTTGAACACTGAAGCTTTCTTT. Protein product: CSVLGGLNTEAFF.